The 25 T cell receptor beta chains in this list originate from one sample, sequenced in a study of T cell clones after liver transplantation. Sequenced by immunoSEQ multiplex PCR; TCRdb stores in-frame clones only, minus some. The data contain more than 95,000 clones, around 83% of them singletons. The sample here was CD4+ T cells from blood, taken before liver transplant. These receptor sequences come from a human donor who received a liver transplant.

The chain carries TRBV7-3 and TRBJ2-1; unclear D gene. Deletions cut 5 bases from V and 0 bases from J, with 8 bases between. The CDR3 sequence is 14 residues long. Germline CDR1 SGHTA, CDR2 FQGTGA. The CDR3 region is CASSLDHSYNEQFF. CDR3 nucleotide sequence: TGTGCCAGCAGCCTCGACCACTCCTACAATGAGCAGTTCTTC.

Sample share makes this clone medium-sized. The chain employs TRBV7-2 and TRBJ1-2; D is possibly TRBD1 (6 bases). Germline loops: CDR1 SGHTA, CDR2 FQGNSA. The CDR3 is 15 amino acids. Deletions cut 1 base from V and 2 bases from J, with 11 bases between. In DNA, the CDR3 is TGTGCCAGCAGCTTAGACAGGGCAACCAACTATGGCTACACCTTC. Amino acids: CASSLDRATNYGYTF.

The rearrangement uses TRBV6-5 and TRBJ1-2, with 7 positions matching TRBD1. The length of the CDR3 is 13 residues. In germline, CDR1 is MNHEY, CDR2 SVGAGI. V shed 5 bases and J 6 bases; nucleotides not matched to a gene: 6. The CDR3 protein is CASSPYTGDGYTF. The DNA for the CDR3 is TGTGCCAGCAGTCCCTATACAGGGGATGGCTACACCTTC.

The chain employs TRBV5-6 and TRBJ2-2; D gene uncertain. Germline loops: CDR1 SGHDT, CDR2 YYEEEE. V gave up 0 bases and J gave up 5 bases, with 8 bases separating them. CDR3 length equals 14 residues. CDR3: CASSLGRVTGELFF. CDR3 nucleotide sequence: TGTGCCAGCAGCTTGGGACGGGTAACCGGGGAGCTGTTTTTT.

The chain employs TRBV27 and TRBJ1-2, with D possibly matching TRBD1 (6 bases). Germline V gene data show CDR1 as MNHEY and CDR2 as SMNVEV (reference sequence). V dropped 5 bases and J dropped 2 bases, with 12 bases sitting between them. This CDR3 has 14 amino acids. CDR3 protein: CASSLQGYNYGYTF. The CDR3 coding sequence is TGTGCCAGCAGTCTACAGGGTTACAACTATGGCTACACCTTC.

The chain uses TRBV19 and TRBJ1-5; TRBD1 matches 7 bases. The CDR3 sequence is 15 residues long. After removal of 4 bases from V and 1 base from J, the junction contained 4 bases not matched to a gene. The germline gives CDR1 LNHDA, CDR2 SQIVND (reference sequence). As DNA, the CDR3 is TGTGCCAGTAGTAAAGGGGACAGAAGCAATCAGCCCCAGCATTTT. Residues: CASSKGDRSNQPQHF.

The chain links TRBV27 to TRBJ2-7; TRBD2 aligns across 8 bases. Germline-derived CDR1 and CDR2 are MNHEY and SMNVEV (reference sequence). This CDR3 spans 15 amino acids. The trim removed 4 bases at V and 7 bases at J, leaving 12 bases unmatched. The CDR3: CASSSLAGPSGEQYF. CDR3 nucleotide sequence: TGTGCCAGCAGTTCCCTAGCGGGCCCCTCAGGGGAGCAGTACTTC.

CDR3 nucleotide sequence: TGCAGTTCAAAGTCCTTCGGAGCTTTCTTT. Amino acid sequence: CSSKSFGAFF. V usage is TRBV20-1 and J usage is TRBJ1-1; D remains unclear. The CDR3 loop spans 10 amino acids. V was cut by 8 bases and J by 10 bases, with 14 bases left in between. Germline CDR1 and CDR2: DFQATT and SNEGSKA (reference sequence).

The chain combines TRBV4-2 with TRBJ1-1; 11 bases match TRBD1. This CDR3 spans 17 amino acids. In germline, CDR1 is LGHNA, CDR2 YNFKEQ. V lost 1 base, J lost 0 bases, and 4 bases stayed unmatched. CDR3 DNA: TGTGCCAGCAGCCAAGTGGGGACAGGGGGGATGAACACTGAAGCTTTCTTT. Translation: CASSQVGTGGMNTEAFF.

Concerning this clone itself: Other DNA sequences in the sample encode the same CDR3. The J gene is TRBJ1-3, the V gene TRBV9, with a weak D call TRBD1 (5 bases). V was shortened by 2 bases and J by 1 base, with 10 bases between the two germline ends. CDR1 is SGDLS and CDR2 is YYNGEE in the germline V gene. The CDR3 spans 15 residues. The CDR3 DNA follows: TGTGCCAGCAGCGTCACCTCAGGGTCTGGAAACACCATATATTTT. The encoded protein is CASSVTSGSGNTIYF. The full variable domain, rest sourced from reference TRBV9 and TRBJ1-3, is DSGVTQTPKHLITATGQRVTLRCSPRSGDLSVYWYQQSLDQGLQFLIQYYNGEERAKGNILERFSAQQFPDLHSELNLSSLELGDSALYFCASSVTSGSGNTIYFGEGSWLTVV.

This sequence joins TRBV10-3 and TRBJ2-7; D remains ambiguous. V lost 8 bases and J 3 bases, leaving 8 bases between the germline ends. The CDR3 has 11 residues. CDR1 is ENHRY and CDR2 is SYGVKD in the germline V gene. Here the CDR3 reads CAIGAVYEQYF. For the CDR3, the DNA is TGTGCCATCGGCGCGGTCTACGAGCAGTACTTC.

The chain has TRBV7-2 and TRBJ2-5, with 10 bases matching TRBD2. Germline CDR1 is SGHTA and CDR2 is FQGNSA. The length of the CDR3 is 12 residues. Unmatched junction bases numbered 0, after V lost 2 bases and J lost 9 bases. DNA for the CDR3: TGTGCCAGCAGCTTAACTAGCGGGGCCCAGTACTTC. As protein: CASSLTSGAQYF.

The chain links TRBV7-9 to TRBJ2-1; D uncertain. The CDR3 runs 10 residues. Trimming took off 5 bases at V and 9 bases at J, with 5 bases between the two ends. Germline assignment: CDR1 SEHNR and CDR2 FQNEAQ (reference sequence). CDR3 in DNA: TGTGCCAGCAGCCCCATTGAGCAGTTCTTC. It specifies CASSPIEQFF.

CDR3 DNA sequence: TGTGCCAGCAGCGGCAGCCCCCCCTACTATGGCTACACCTTC. This gives the protein CASSGSPPYYGYTF. V gene TRBV9 combines with J gene TRBJ1-2, with unresolved D. The CDR3 has 14 amino acids. Germline loops: CDR1 SGDLS, CDR2 YYNGEE. Trimming took 3 bases from V and 3 from J, leaving 12 bases between them.

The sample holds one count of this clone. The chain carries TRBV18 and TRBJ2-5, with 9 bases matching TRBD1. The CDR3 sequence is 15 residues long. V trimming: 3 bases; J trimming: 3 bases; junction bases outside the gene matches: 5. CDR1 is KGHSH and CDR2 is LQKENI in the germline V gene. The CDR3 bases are TGTGCCAGCTCACCGATCGACAGGGGGGAAGAGACCCAGTACTTC. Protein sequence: CASSPIDRGEETQYF.

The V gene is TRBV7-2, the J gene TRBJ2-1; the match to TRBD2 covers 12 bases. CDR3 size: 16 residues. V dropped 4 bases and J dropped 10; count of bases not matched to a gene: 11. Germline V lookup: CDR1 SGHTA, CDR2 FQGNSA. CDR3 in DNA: TGTGCCAGCAGCTCGCGGACTAGCGGGGCCGTTTTGGAGCAGTTCTTC. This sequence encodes CASSSRTSGAVLEQFF. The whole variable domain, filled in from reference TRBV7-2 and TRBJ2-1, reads GAGVSQSPSNKVTEKGKDVELRCDPISGHTALYWYRQSLGQGLEFLIYFQGNSAPDKSGLPSDRFSAERTGGSVSTLTIQRTQQEDSAVYLCASSSRTSGAVLEQFFGPGTRLTVL.

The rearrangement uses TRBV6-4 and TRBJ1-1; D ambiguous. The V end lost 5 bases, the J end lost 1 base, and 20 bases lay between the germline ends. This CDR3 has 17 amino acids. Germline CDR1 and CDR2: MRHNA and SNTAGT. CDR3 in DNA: TGTGCCAGCAGTCCTACCACAGTAGGAAGGTCGAACACTGAAGCTTTCTTT. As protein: CASSPTTVGRSNTEAFF.

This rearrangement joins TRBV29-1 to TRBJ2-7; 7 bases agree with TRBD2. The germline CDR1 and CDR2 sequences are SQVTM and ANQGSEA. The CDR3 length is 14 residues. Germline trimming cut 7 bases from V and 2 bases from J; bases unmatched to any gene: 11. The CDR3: CSGGGAGGPYEQYF. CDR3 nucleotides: TGCAGCGGGGGGGGTGCAGGCGGACCCTACGAGCAGTACTTC.

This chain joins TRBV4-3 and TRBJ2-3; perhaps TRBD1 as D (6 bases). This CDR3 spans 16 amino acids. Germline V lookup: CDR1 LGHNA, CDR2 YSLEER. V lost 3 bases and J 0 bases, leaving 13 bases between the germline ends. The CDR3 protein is CASSQDRRFSTDTQYF. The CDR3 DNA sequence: TGCGCCAGCAGCCAGGACAGACGTTTTAGCACAGATACGCAGTATTTT.

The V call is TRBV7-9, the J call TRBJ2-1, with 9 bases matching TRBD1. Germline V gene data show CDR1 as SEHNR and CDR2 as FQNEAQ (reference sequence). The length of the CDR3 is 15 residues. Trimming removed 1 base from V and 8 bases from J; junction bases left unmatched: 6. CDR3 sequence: CASSLETGGLDEQFF. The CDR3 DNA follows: TGTGCCAGCAGCTTAGAGACAGGGGGGCTCGATGAGCAGTTCTTC.

The CDR3, as DNA: TGCAGCGGTTCCATAGATACGCAGTATTTT. It encodes CSGSIDTQYF. The V gene is TRBV29-1, the J gene TRBJ2-3; D is unclear. The CDR3 contains 10 residues. Germline-derived CDR1 and CDR2 are SQVTM and ANQGSEA. Trimming stripped 7 bases from V and 5 bases from J, with 7 bases between.

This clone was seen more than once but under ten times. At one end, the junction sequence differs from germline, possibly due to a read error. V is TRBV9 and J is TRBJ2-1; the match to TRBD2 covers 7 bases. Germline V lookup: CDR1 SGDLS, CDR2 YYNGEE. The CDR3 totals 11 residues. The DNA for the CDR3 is TGTGCCAGCAGCGAGCGGCGGGAGATGGTCTTC. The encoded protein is CASSERREMVF.

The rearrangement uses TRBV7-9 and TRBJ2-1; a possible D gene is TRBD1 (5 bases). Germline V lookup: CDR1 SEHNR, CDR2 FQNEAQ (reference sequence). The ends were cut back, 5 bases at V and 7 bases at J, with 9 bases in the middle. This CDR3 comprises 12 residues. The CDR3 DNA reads TGTGCCAGCAGCCGTGGGGCAAATGAGCAGTTCTTC. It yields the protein CASSRGANEQFF.

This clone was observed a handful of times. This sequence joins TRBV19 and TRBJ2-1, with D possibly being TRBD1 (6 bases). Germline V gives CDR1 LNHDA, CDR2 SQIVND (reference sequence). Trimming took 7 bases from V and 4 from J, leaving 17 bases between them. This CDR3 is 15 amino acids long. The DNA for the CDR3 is TGTGCCAGTACCTCGGACAGTCTAATATACAATGAGCAGTTCTTC. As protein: CASTSDSLIYNEQFF.

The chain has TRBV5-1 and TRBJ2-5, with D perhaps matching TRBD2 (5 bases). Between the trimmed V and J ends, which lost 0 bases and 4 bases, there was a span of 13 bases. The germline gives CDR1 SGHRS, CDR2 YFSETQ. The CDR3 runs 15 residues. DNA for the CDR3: TGCGCCAGCAGCTTGGAAGCCAACCGGGGAGAGACCCAGTACTTC. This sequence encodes CASSLEANRGETQYF. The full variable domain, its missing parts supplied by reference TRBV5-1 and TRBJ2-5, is KAGVTQTPRYLIKTRGQQVTLSCSPISGHRSVSWYQQTPGQGLQFLFEYFSETQRNKGNFPGRFSGRQFSNSRSEMNVSTLELGDSALYLCASSLEANRGETQYFGPGTRLLVL.